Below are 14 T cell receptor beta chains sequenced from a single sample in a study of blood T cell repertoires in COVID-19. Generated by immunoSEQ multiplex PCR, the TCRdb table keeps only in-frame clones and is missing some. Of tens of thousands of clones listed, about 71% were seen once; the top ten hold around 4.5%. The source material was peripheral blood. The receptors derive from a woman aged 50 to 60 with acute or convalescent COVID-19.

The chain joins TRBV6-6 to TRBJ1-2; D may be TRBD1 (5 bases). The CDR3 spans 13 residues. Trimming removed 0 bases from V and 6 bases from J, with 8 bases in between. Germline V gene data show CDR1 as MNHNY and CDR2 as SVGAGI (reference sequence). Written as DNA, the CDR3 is TGTGCCAGCAGTTACTCCGGGGGTGATGGCTACACCTTC. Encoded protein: CASSYSGGDGYTF.

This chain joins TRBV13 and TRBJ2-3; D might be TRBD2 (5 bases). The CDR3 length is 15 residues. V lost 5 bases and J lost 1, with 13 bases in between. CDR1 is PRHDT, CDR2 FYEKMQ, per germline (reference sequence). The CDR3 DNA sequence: TGTGCCAGCAGCAAGTGGGGTAGCGGCACAGATACGCAGTATTTT. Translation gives CASSKWGSGTDTQYF.

CDR3 DNA sequence: TGTGCCAGCAGCTCCCCCAGCGGGGGTTGGAACACCGGGGAGCTGTTTTTT. Its protein product is CASSSPSGGWNTGELFF. The chain combines TRBV7-2 with TRBJ2-2; 8 bases agree with TRBD2. The trim removed 4 bases at V and 1 base at J, leaving 8 bases unmatched. This CDR3 spans 17 amino acids. Germline V gene data show CDR1 as SGHTA and CDR2 as FQGNSA.

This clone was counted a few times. Written as DNA, the CDR3 is TGTGCCAGCAGCGAACAGGGTATACGAGAAAAACTGTTTTTT. This sequence encodes CASSEQGIREKLFF. The chain recombines TRBV6-2 or TRBV6-3 with TRBJ1-4; maybe TRBD1 (6 bases). Germline V gene sequence: CDR1 MNHEY, CDR2 SVGEGT. The CDR3 is 14 amino acids. The ends were cut back, 6 bases at V and 8 bases at J, with 16 bases in the middle.

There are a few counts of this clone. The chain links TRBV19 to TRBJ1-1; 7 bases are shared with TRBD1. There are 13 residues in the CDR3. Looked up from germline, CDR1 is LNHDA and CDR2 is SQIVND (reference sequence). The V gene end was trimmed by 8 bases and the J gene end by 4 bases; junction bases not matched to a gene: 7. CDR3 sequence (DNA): TGTGCCAGTGGCTACAGGGGAGGCACTGAAGCTTTCTTT. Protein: CASGYRGGTEAFF.

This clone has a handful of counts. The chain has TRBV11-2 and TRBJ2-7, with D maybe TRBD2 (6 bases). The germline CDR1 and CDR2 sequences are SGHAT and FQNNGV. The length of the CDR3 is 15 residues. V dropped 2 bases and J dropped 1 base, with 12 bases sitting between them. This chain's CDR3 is CASSLTLARSYEQYF. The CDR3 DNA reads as TGTGCCAGCAGCTTAACCCTAGCGCGTTCCTACGAGCAGTACTTC.

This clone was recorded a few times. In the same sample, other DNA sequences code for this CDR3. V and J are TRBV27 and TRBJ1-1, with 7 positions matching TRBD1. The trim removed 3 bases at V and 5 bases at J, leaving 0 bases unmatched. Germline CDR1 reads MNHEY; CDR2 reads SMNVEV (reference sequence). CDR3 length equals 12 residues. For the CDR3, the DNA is TGTGCCAGCAGTTTCAGGGGGACTGAAGCTTTCTTT. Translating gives CASSFRGTEAFF.

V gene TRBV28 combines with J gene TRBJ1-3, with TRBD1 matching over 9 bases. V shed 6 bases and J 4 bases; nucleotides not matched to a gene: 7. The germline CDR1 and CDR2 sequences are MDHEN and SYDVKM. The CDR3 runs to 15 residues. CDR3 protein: CASSLGTGFGNTIYF. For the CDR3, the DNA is TGTGCCAGCAGCCTCGGGACAGGGTTCGGAAACACCATATATTTT.

The CDR3, as DNA: TGCGCCAGCAGCCAAGGGGACAGGGACTACGAGCAGTACTTC. Translating it yields CASSQGDRDYEQYF. The chain combines TRBV4-1 with TRBJ2-7, with TRBD1 identical over 9 bases. The V gene's germline CDR1 is MGHRA and CDR2 YSYEKL. Germline trimming cut 1 base from V and 3 bases from J; bases unmatched to any gene: 1. The length of the CDR3 is 14 residues.

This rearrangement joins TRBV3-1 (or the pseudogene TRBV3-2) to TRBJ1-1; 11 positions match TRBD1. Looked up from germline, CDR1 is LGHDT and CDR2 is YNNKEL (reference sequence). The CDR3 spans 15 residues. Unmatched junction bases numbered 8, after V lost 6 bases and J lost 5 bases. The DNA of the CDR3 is TGTGCCAGCAGGCCCGGGGACAGGGGGGGGACTGAAGCTTTCTTT. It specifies CASRPGDRGGTEAFF.

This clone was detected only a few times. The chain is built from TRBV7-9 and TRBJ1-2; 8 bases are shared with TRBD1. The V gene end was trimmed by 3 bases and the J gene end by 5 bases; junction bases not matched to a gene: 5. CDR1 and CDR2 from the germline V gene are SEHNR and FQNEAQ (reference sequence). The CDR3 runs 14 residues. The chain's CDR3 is CASSLAGGIYGYTF. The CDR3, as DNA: TGTGCCAGCAGCTTGGCAGGGGGCATTTATGGCTACACCTTC. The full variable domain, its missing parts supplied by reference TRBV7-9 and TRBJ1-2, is DTGVSQNPRHKITKRGQNVTFRCDPISEHNRLYWYRQTLGQGPEFLTYFQNEAQLEKSRLLSDRFSAERPKGSFSTLEIQRTEQGDSAMYLCASSLAGGIYGYTFGSGTRLTVV.

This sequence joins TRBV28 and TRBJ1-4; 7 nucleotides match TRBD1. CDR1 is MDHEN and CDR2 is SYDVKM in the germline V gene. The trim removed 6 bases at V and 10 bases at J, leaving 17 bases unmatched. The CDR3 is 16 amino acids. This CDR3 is CASSEGAGGFLGKLFF. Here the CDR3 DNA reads TGTGCCAGCAGCGAGGGGGCAGGGGGTTTCCTTGGAAAACTGTTTTTT.

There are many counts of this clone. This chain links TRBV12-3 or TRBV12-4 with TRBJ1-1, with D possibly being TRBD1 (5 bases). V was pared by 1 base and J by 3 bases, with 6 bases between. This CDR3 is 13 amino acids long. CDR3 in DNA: TGTGCCAGCAGTTTAGGGGGCGACACTGAAGCTTTCTTT. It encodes CASSLGGDTEAFF.

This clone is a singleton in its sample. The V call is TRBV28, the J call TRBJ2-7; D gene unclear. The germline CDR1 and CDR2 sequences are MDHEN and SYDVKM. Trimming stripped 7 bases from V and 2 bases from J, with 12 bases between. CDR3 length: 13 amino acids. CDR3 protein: CASTRLQAYEQYF. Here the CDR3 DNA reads TGTGCCAGCACTCGTCTGCAGGCCTACGAGCAGTACTTC.